This T cell receptor beta chain was sequenced for a study of liver allograft versus peripheral blood T cells. In the study overall: The authors compared T cell receptor repertoires in transplanted livers with recipients' peripheral blood repertoires. Study-wide findings and caveats: Reportedly, the T cell receptor repertoires inside liver allografts were not the same as those in peripheral blood.

One entry per CDR3 protein results from TCRdb running MiXCR on the reads. The table has 9,200 or so distinct CDR3 sequences, about a sixth seen once. This clonotype has only a few counts. Its antigen is not known. The clonotype originates from a human patient who had a liver transplant. Some T cells may arise from the graft donor.

Here the CDR3 DNA reads TGTGCCAGCAGCTTAGACGGCAGGGCTGGCTACACCTTC. It encodes CASSLDGRAGYTF. V and J are TRBV11-2 and TRBJ1-2; D is possibly TRBD1 (5 bases). Germline CDR1 reads SGHAT; CDR2 reads FQNNGV. The CDR3 length is 13 residues. Between the trimmed V and J ends, which lost 0 bases and 7 bases, there was a span of 9 bases.